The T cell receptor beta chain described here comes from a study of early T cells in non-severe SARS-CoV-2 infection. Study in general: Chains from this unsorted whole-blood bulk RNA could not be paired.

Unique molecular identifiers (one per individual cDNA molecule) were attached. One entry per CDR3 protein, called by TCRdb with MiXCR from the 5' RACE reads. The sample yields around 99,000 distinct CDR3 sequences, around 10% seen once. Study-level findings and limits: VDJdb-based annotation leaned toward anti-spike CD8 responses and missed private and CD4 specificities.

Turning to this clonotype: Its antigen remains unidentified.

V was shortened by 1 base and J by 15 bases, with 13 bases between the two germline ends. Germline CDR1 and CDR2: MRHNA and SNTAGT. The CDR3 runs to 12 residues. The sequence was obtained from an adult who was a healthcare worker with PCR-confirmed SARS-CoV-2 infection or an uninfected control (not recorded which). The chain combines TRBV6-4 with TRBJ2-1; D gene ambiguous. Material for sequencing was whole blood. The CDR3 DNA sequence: TGTGCCAGCAGTGACTTCCGCGGTGAAAGGTTCTTC. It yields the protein CASSDFRGERFF.